Listed below are T cell receptor beta chains from one sample, sequenced in a study of early T cells in non-severe SARS-CoV-2 infection. From the 5' RACE reads, TCRdb called clonotypes with MiXCR, one entry per CDR3 protein. The sample records under 85,000 distinct CDR3 sequences, around 10% being singletons. Sequences were derived from whole blood, sampled at baseline. The receptor set was obtained from an adult who was a healthcare worker with PCR-confirmed SARS-CoV-2 infection or an uninfected control (not recorded which). The donor label of this sample is uncertain. The CDR3 runs from the conserved cysteine through the conserved F or W. Each record gives: CDR3 protein, J gene, D gene, V gene. A D gene is named only where the DNA matches it firmly.

cdr3_aa: CASSLSGQGNSPLHF; j_call: TRBJ1-6; d_call: TRBD1; v_call: TRBV14
cdr3_aa: CSVGGTGQAEEQYF; j_call: TRBJ2-7; d_call: NA; v_call: TRBV29-1
cdr3_aa: CASSWGQMNTGELFF; j_call: TRBJ2-2; d_call: TRBD1; v_call: TRBV27
cdr3_aa: CATSRVMANEQFF; j_call: TRBJ2-1; d_call: NA; v_call: TRBV15
cdr3_aa: CASSPWEISYNEQFF; j_call: TRBJ2-1; d_call: NA; v_call: TRBV7-6
cdr3_aa: CAWSTGQHGYTF; j_call: TRBJ1-2; d_call: NA; v_call: TRBV30
cdr3_aa: CATKREWYEQYF; j_call: TRBJ2-7; d_call: NA; v_call: TRBV10-3
cdr3_aa: CSAPPPRGLSTHYGYTF; j_call: TRBJ1-2; d_call: NA; v_call: TRBV20-1
cdr3_aa: CASSLTGVNEKLFF; j_call: TRBJ1-4; d_call: TRBD1; v_call: TRBV12-3/TRBV12-4
cdr3_aa: CASSFGMGAYEQYF; j_call: TRBJ2-7; d_call: NA; v_call: TRBV11-2
cdr3_aa: CASSTRTSGGAGNLNEQFF; j_call: TRBJ2-1; d_call: TRBD2; v_call: TRBV9
cdr3_aa: CSARDPLAGDTGELFF; j_call: TRBJ2-2; d_call: TRBD2; v_call: TRBV20-1
cdr3_aa: CATEIGQGAYEQYF; j_call: TRBJ2-7; d_call: TRBD1; v_call: TRBV10-3
cdr3_aa: CSAVTDNYGYTF; j_call: TRBJ1-2; d_call: NA; v_call: TRBV29-1
cdr3_aa: CASSELGANGNTIYF; j_call: TRBJ1-3; d_call: NA; v_call: TRBV2
cdr3_aa: CASSESPPGGPSSYEQYF; j_call: TRBJ2-7; d_call: NA; v_call: TRBV2
cdr3_aa: CASSPPTREGQHF; j_call: NA; d_call: NA; v_call: TRBV18
cdr3_aa: CSAWDRNYGYTF; j_call: TRBJ1-2; d_call: TRBD1; v_call: TRBV20-1
cdr3_aa: CASSPRADPRGEKLFF; j_call: TRBJ1-4; d_call: NA; v_call: TRBV9
cdr3_aa: CASSLPGGEVEAFF; j_call: TRBJ1-1; d_call: NA; v_call: TRBV28
cdr3_aa: CASSLANRGPYNEQFF; j_call: TRBJ2-1; d_call: TRBD1; v_call: TRBV7-9
cdr3_aa: CASSPPGSKNTGELFF; j_call: TRBJ2-2; d_call: NA; v_call: TRBV18
cdr3_aa: CASRNIPKRGTPDTQYF; j_call: TRBJ2-3; d_call: TRBD2; v_call: TRBV11-2
cdr3_aa: CASTLDRANYGYTF; j_call: TRBJ1-2; d_call: TRBD1; v_call: TRBV9
cdr3_aa: CASSQGQGSVTQYF; j_call: TRBJ2-3; d_call: TRBD1; v_call: TRBV6-5
cdr3_aa: CASSLGAGNGEQYF; j_call: TRBJ2-7; d_call: NA; v_call: TRBV7-2
cdr3_aa: CSARQMGGWTEAFF; j_call: TRBJ1-1; d_call: NA; v_call: TRBV20-1
cdr3_aa: CASSVVGSDTQYF; j_call: TRBJ2-3; d_call: NA; v_call: TRBV9
cdr3_aa: CASAPGGGGAVGELFF; j_call: TRBJ2-2; d_call: TRBD2; v_call: TRBV4-2
cdr3_aa: CASSFQSWYEQYF; j_call: TRBJ2-7; d_call: NA; v_call: TRBV6-2/TRBV6-3
cdr3_aa: CASSQRSGGETQYF; j_call: TRBJ2-5; d_call: TRBD2; v_call: TRBV11-2
cdr3_aa: CASSYASNTEAFF; j_call: TRBJ1-1; d_call: NA; v_call: TRBV6-5
cdr3_aa: CASSYKNTIYF; j_call: TRBJ1-3; d_call: NA; v_call: TRBV6-5
cdr3_aa: CASSRPGSGGRYYSTDTQYF; j_call: TRBJ2-3; d_call: TRBD2; v_call: TRBV6-2/TRBV6-3
cdr3_aa: CASSTERDTQYF; j_call: TRBJ2-3; d_call: NA; v_call: TRBV5-1
cdr3_aa: CASSERRGSGETQYF; j_call: TRBJ2-5; d_call: NA; v_call: TRBV25-1
cdr3_aa: CSLYPWGEYNEQFF; j_call: TRBJ2-1; d_call: NA; v_call: TRBV29-1